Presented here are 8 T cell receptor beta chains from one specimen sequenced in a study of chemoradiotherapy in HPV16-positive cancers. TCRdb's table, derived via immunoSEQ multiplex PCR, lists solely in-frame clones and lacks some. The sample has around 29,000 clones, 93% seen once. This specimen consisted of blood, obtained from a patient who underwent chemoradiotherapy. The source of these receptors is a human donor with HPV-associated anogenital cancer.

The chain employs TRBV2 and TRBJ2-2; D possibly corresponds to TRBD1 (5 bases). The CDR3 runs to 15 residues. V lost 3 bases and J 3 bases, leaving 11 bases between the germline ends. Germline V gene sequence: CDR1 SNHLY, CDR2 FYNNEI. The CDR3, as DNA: TGTGCCAGCAGTGAGGTTAGGGGATACACCGGGGAGCTGTTTTTT. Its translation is CASSEVRGYTGELFF.

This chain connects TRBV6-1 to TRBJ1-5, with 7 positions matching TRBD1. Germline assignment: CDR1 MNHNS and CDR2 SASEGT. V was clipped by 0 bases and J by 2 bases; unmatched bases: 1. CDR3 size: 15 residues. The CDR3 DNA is TGTGCCAGCAGTGAAGCGGGGACAGGCAATCAGCCCCAGCATTTT. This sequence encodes CASSEAGTGNQPQHF.

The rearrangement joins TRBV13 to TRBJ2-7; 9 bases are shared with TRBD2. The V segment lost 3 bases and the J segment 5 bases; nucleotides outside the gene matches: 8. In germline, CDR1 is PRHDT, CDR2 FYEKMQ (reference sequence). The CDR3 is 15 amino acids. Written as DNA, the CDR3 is TGTGCCAGCAGCTTGAGGCTAGCGGGACGCAACGAGCAGTACTTC. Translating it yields CASSLRLAGRNEQYF.

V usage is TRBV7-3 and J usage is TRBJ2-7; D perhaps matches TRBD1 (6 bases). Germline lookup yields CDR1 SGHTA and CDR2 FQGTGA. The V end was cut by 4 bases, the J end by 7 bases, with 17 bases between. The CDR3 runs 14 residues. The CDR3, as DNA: TGTGCCAGCAGCTGGAAGCGCCTAAGGGGGGAGCAGTACTTC. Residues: CASSWKRLRGEQYF. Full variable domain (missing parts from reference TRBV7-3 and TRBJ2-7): GAGVSQTPSNKVTEKGKYVELRCDPISGHTALYWYRQSLGQGPEFLIYFQGTGAADDSGLPNDRFFAVRPEGSVSTLKIQRTERGDSAVYLCASSWKRLRGEQYFGPGTRLTVT.

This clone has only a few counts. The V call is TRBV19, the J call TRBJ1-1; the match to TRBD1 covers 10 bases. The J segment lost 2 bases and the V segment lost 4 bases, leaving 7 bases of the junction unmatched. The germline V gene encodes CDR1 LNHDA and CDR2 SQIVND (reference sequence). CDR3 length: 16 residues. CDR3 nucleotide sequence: TGTGCCAGTAGTAAAGGGCGGACAGGGGGTAACACTGAAGCTTTCTTT. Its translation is CASSKGRTGGNTEAFF.

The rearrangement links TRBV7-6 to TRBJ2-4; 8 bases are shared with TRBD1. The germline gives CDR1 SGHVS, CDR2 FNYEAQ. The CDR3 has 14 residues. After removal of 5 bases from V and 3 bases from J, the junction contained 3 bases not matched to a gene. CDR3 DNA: TGTGCCAGCAGCGACGGACAGGGCAAAAACATTCAGTACTTC. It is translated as CASSDGQGKNIQYF.

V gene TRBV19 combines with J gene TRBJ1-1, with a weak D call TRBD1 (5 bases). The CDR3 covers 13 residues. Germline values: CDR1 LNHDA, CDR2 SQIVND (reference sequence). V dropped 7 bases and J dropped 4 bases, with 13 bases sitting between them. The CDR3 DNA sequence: TGTGCCAGTAAGGGGTCTCTGCGCACTGAAGCTTTCTTT. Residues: CASKGSLRTEAFF. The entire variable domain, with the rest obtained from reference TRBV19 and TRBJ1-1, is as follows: DGGITQSPKYLFRKEGQNVTLSCEQNLNHDAMYWYRQDPGQGLRLIYYSQIVNDFQKGDIAEGYSVSREKKESFPLTVTSAQKNPTAFYLCASKGSLRTEAFFGQGTRLTVV.

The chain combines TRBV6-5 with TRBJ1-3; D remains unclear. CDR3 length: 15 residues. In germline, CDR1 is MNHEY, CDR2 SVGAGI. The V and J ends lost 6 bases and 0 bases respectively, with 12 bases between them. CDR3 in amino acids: CASRTPRDSGNTIYF. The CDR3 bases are TGTGCCAGCAGGACACCAAGGGACTCTGGAAACACCATATATTTT.